This T cell receptor (beta chain) is drawn from a study of T cell responses to AZD1222 COVID-19 vaccine. Overall study findings and caveats: Variant regions that are unmutated are reportedly the target of nearly half of spike-specific TCRs. Donors were mostly white British, more females; clonal diversity possibly underestimated.

Turning to this clone: Its antigen remains unknown.

Method: immunoSEQ multiplex PCR; TCRdb's copy keeps in-frame clones and lacks some. The table includes roughly 83,000 clones, around 88% detected once. With 6 bases clipped from V and 7 bases from J, the junction kept 15 bases outside the gene matches. This CDR3 region has 16 residues. The germline gives CDR1 SQVTM, CDR2 ANQGSEA. The sequenced sample was peripheral blood, obtained on day 0 of AZD1222 vaccination. This sequence joins TRBV29-1 and TRBJ1-4; TRBD1 aligns across 9 bases. The clonotype originates from an adult in good health. The CDR3 reads CSVESPGTGKREKLFF. The DNA for the CDR3 is TGCAGCGTCGAAAGTCCCGGGACAGGGAAGCGTGAAAAACTGTTTTTT.